This T cell receptor (beta chain) was found in a study of cytomegalovirus exposure and HLA in healthy donors. Concerning this clone: Antigen: not known.

The PCR used 60 Vbeta and 13 Jbeta primers. Profiled with immunoSEQ multiplex PCR; TCRdb holds only in-frame clones, not every one. The sample shows about 89,000 clones, 85% of them seen only once. The V and J ends lost 6 bases and 3 bases respectively, with 18 bases between them. The CDR3 has 15 residues. Germline values: CDR1 SGHRS, CDR2 YFSETQ. Notes on the study in general: It was in a later analysis that TCR association rates were seen to vary by HLA locus, highest for DRB1 and lowest for HLA-C. Among the sequence variants, a highly shared cluster was likely an artifact of sequencing. Cytomegalovirus status was reportedly diagnosed by the classifier with high sensitivity and specificity.

The source material was PBMCs. This TCR came from a middle-aged man in good health and CMV-seropositive. The rearrangement links TRBV5-1 to TRBJ1-1, with D tentatively TRBD1 (6 bases). CDR3 nucleotides: TGCGCCAGCAAGACGTTTGGGGGGGCGGACACTGAAGCTTTCTTT. Translating gives CASKTFGGADTEAFF.